This T cell receptor beta chain was retrieved from a study of cytomegalovirus exposure and HLA in healthy donors. Background on the study: Out of 150 million to 200 million T cells, an earlier analysis found over 100 million unique TCR beta sequences in total. General study results and limits: Follow-up analysis found HLA locus-dependent TCR association rates, highest for DRB1 and lowest for HLA-C. Being productive about 87% or about 30% of the time was typical of most TCR beta V segments in an earlier analysis.

Primers for the PCR totalled 60 Vbeta and 13 Jbeta. Original handling: Later analysis identified 80 million to 90 million unique TCR beta chains, about 10 million shared. Assay: immunoSEQ multiplex PCR; the TCRdb copy retains only in-frame clones and omits some. V and J calls plus clone size are reproduced from that table; the DNA served to infer D and trimming. Among roughly 220,000 clones listed, around four fifths were seen once. The CDR3 has 16 residues. With 2 bases removed from V and 0 bases from J, the gap between germline ends came to 11 bases. Germline CDR1 and CDR2: GTSNPN and SVGIG (reference sequence). Points on this clone: Its antigen is currently unknown.

The genes are TRBV30 and TRBJ2-6; D uncertain. Sequencing was performed on PBMCs. The source is a man between 45 and 60 years old in good health and CMV-seronegative. The CDR3 spells CAWSLLISSGANVLTF. In DNA form, the CDR3 reads TGTGCCTGGAGTTTGCTAATAAGCTCTGGGGCCAACGTCCTGACTTTC.